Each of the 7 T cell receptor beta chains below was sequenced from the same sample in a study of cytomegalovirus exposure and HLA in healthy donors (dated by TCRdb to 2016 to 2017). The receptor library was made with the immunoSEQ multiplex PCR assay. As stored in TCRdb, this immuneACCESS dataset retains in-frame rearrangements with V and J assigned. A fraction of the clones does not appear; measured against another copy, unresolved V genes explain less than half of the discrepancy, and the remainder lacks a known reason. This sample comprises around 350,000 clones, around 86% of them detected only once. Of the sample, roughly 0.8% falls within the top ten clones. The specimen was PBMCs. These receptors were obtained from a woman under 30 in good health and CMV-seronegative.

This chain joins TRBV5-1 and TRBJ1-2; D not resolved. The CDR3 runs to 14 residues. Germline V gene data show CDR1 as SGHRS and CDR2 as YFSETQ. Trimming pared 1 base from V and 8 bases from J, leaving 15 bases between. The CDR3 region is CASSLSGPGGGYTF. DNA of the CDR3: TGCGCCAGCAGCTTGTCGGGCCCAGGAGGCGGCTACACCTTC.

CDR3 sequence: CASSLRGTGNTEAFF. CDR3 DNA sequence: TGTGCCAGCAGCCTGCGGGGGACAGGGAACACTGAAGCTTTCTTT. The genes are TRBV13 and TRBJ1-1, with TRBD1 matching over 8 bases. The trim removed 5 bases at V and 1 base at J, leaving 6 bases unmatched. The germline gives CDR1 PRHDT, CDR2 FYEKMQ (reference sequence). This CDR3 contains 15 residues.

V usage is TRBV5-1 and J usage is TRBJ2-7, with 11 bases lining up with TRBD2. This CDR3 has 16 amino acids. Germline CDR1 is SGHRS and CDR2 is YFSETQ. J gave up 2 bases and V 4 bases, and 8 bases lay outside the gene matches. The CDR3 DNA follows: TGCGCCAGCAGCAGACGTAGCGGGAGGGAGGCCTACGAGCAGTACTTC. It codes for CASSRRSGREAYEQYF.

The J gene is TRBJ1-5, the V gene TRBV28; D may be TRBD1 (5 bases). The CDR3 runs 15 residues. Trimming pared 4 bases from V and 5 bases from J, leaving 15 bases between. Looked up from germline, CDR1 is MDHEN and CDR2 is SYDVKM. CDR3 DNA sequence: TGTGCCAGCAGTTATTCGGCAGGGAAGTATCAGCCCCAGCATTTT. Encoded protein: CASSYSAGKYQPQHF. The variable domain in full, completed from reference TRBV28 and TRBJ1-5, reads DVKVTQSSRYLVKRTGEKVFLECVQDMDHENMFWYRQDPGLGLRLIYFSYDVKMKEKGDIPEGYSVSREKKERFSLILESASTNQTSMYLCASSYSAGKYQPQHFGDGTRLSIL.

This chain's CDR3 is CASTSGQGSYNEQFF. As DNA, the CDR3 is TGTGCCAGCACCTCGGGACAGGGCTCCTACAATGAGCAGTTCTTC. The gene calls are TRBV27 and TRBJ2-1; 9 bases map to TRBD1. V shed 7 bases and J 0 bases; nucleotides not matched to a gene: 4. The length of the CDR3 is 15 residues. Looked up from germline, CDR1 is MNHEY and CDR2 is SMNVEV (reference sequence).

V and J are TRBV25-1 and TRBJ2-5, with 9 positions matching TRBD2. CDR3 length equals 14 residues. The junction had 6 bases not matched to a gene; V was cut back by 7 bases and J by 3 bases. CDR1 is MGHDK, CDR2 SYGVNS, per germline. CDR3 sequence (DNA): TGTGCCAGCACAGCGGGGGGAAGAAAAGAGACCCAGTACTTC. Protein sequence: CASTAGGRKETQYF.

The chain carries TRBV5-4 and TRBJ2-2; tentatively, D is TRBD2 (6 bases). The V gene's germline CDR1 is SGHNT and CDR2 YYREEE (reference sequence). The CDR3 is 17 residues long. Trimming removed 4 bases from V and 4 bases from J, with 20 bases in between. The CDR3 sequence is CASSHQGGGMITGELFF. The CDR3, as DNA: TGTGCCAGCAGCCACCAGGGTGGCGGGATGATCACCGGGGAGCTGTTTTTT.